The clone carrying this T cell receptor beta chain was picked up one time. The antigen is unknown. The data are from a study of CD8+ T cells in alopecia areata. Findings and limits, study-wide: With patients, TCR sharing proved less clear than in mice, a difference possibly related to HLA.

In each case, RNA was isolated and then reverse transcribed into cDNA as the sequencing template. TCRdb's table, derived via immunoSEQ multiplex PCR, lists solely in-frame clones and lacks some. The sample yields some 200,000 clones, approximately 56% seen once. Germline V gene lookup returns CDR1 SGHRS and CDR2 YFSETQ. CDR3 length equals 16 residues. V trimming: 0 bases; J trimming: 7 bases; junction bases outside the gene matches: 7. The receptor comes from a human donor with alopecia areata. The specimen was CD4+ T cells sorted from blood, collected at week 0. V is TRBV5-1 and J is TRBJ1-6, with 7 bases aligning to TRBD1. The CDR3 DNA sequence: TGCGCCAGCAGCTTGGGCGACAGGGTGGGGAATTCACCCCTCCACTTT. Translation gives CASSLGDRVGNSPLHF.